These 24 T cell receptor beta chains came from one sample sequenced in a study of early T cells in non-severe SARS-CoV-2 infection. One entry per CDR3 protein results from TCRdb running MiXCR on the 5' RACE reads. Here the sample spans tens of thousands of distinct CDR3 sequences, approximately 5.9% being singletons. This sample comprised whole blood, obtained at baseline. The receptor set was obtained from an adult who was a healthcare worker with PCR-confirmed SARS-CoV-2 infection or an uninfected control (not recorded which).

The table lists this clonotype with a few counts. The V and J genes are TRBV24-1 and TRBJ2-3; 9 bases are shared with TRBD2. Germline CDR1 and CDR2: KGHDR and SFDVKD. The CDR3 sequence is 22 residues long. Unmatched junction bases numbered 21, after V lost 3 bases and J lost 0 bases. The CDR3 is CATSDPGGLGASGISSTDTQYF. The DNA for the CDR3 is TGTGCCACCAGTGATCCCGGGGGACTCGGGGCTAGCGGGATATCTAGCACAGATACGCAGTATTTT.

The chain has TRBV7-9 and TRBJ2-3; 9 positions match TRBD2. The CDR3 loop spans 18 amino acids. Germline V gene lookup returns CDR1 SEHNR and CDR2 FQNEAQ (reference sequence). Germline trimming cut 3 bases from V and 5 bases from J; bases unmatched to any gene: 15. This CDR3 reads CASSLDPPWREGVDTQYF. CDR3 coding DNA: TGTGCCAGCAGCTTGGACCCCCCCTGGCGGGAGGGAGTAGATACGCAGTATTTT. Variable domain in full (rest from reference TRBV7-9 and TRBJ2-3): DTGVSQNPRHKITKRGQNVTFRCDPISEHNRLYWYRQTLGQGPEFLTYFQNEAQLEKSRLLSDRFSAERPKGSFSTLEIQRTEQGDSAMYLCASSLDPPWREGVDTQYFGPGTRLTVL.

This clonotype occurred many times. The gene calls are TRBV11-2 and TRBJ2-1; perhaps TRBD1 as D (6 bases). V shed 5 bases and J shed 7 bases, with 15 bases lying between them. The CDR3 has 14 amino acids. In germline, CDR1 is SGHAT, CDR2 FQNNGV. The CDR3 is CASSPSRGGNEQFF. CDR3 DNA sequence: TGTGCCAGCAGCCCCAGCAGGGGTGGAAATGAGCAGTTCTTC.

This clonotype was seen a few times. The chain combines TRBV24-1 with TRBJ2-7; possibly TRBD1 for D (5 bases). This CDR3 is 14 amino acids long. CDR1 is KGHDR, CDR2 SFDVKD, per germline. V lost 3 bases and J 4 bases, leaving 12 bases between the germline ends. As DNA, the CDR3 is TGTGCCACCAGTGATGCGACAGCGATTTACGAGCAGTACTTC. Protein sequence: CATSDATAIYEQYF.

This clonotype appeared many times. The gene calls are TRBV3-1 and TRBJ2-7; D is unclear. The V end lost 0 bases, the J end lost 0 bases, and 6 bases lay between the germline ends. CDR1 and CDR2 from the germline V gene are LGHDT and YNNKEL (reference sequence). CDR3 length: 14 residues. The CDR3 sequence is CASSQEGLSYEQYF. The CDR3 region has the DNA TGTGCCAGCAGCCAAGAAGGCCTCTCCTACGAGCAGTACTTC.

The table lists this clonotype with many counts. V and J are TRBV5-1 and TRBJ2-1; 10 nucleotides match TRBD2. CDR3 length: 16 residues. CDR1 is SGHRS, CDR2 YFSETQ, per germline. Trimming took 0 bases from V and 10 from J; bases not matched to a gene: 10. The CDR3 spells CASSLGVLAGAEEQFF. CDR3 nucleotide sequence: TGCGCCAGCAGCTTGGGGGTCCTAGCGGGAGCCGAGGAGCAGTTCTTC.

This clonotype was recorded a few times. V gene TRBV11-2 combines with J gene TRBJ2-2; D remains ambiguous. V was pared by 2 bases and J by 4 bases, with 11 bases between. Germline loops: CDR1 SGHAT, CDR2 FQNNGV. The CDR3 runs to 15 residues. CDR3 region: CASSLMGSSTGELFF. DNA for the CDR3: TGTGCCAGCAGCTTAATGGGAAGTTCCACCGGGGAGCTGTTTTTT.

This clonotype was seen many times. The CDR3: CASSESFSEQYF. The CDR3 coding sequence is TGTGCCAGCAGTGAATCTTTTAGCGAGCAGTACTTC. The genes are TRBV2 and TRBJ2-7, with D hard to call. In germline, CDR1 is SNHLY, CDR2 FYNNEI. Trimming shortened V by 2 bases and J by 6 bases, and 8 bases separated the two germline ends. The CDR3 totals 12 residues. Full variable domain (outside the CDR3, taken from reference TRBV2 and TRBJ2-7): EPEVTQTPSHQVTQMGQEVILRCVPISNHLYFYWYRQILGQKVEFLVSFYNNEISEKSEIFDDQFSVERPDGSNFTLKIRSTKLEDSAMYFCASSESFSEQYFGPGTRLTVT.

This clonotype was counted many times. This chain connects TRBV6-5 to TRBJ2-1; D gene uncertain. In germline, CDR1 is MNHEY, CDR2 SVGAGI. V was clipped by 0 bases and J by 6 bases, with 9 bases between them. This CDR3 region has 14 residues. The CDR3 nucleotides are TGTGCCAGCAGTTACTCGCGGACGAGCAATGAGCAGTTCTTC. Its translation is CASSYSRTSNEQFF.

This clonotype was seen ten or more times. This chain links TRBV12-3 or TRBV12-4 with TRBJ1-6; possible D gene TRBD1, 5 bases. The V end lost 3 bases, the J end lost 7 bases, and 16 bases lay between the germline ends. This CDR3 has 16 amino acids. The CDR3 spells CASSLESGLQNSPLHF. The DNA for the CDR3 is TGTGCCAGCAGTTTGGAATCGGGACTGCAAAATTCACCCCTCCACTTT.

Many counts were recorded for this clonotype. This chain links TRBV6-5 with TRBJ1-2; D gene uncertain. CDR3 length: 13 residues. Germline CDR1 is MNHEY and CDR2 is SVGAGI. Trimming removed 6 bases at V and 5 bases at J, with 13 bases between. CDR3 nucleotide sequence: TGTGCCAGCAGCCGTGGACGGACGTATGGCTACACCTTC. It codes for CASSRGRTYGYTF.

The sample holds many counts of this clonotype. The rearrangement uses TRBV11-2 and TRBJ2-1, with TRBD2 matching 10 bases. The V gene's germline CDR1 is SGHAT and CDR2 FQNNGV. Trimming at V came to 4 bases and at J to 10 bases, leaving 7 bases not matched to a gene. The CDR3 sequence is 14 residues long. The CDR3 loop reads CASSSLAGVDEQFF. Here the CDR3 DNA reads TGTGCCAGCAGCTCCCTAGCGGGAGTGGACGAGCAGTTCTTC.

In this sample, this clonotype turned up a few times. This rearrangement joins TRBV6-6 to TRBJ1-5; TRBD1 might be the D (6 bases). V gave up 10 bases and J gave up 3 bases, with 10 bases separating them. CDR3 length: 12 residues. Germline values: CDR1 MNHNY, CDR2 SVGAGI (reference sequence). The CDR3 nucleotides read TGTGCCACAGGACAGCCCAATCAGCCCCAGCATTTT. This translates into CATGQPNQPQHF.

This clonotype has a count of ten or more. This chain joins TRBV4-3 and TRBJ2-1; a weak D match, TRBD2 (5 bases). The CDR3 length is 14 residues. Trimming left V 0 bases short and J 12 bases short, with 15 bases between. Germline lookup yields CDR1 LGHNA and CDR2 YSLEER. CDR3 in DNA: TGCGCCAGCAGCCAAGATTTGTTGGGGAGCGGGCAGTTCTTC. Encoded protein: CASSQDLLGSGQFF.

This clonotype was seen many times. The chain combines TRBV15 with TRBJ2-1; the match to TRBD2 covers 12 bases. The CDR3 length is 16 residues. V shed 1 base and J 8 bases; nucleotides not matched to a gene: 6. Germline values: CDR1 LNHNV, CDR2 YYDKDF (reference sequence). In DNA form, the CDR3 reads TGTGCCACCAGCAGAGCTCGGACTAGCGGGATCTATGAGCAGTTCTTC. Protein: CATSRARTSGIYEQFF. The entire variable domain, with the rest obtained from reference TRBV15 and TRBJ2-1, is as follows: DAMVIQNPRYQVTQFGKPVTLSCSQTLNHNVMYWYQQKSSQAPKLLFHYYDKDFNNEADTPDNFQSRRPNTSFCFLDIRSPGLGDTAMYLCATSRARTSGIYEQFFGPGTRLTVL.

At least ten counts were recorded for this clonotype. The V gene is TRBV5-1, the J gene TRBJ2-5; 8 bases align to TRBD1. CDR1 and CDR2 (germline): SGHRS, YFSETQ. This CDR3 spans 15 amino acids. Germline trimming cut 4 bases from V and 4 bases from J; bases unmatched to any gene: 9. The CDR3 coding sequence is TGCGCCAGCAGCGAAGCGACAGGGGAGGTAGAGACCCAGTACTTC. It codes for CASSEATGEVETQYF. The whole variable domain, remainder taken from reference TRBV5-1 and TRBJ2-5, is KAGVTQTPRYLIKTRGQQVTLSCSPISGHRSVSWYQQTPGQGLQFLFEYFSETQRNKGNFPGRFSGRQFSNSRSEMNVSTLELGDSALYLCASSEATGEVETQYFGPGTRLLVL.

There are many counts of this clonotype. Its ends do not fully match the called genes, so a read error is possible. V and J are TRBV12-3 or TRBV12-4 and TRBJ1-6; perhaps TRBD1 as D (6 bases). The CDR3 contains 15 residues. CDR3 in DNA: TGTGCCAGCAGTGCCAGACAGGCCTACAATTCACCCCTCCACTTT. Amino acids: CASSARQAYNSPLHF.

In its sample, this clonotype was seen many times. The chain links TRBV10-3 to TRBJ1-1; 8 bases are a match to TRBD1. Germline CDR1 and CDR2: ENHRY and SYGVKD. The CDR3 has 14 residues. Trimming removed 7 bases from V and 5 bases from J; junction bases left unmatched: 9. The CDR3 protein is CAINAGTGPTEAFF. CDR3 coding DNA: TGTGCCATCAATGCGGGGACAGGACCAACTGAAGCTTTCTTT.

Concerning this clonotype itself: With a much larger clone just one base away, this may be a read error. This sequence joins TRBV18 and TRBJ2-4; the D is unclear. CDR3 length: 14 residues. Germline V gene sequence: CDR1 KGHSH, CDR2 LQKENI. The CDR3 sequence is CVSSRPEAKNIQYF. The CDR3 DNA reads TGTGTCAGCTCAAGACCCGAAGCCAAAAACATTCAGTACTTC.

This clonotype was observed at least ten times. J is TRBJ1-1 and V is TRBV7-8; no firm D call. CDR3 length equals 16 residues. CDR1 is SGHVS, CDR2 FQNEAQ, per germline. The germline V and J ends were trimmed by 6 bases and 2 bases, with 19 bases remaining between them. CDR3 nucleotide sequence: TGTGCCAGCAGAACTGATGTTTGGGCGGGAAACACTGAAGCTTTCTTT. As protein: CASRTDVWAGNTEAFF.

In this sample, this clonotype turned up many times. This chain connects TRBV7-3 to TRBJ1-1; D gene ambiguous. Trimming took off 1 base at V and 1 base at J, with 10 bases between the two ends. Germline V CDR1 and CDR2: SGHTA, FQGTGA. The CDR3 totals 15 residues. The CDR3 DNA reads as TGTGCCAGCAGCTTAAACAGCGGTACGAACACTGAAGCTTTCTTT. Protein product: CASSLNSGTNTEAFF.

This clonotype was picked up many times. The CDR3 sequence is CASGQGYGYTF. The CDR3 DNA reads TGTGCCAGTGGACAGGGCTATGGCTACACCTTC. The chain combines TRBV11-3 with TRBJ1-2; 8 nucleotides match TRBD1. Looked up from germline, CDR1 is SGHNT and CDR2 is YENEEA. With 9 bases clipped from V and 4 bases from J, the junction kept 1 base outside the gene matches. The CDR3 extends over 11 amino acids.

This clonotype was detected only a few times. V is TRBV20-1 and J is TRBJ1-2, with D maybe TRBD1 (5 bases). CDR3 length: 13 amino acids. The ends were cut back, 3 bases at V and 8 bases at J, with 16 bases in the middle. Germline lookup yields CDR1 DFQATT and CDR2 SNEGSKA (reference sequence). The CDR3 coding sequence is TGCAGTGCTAGGCGGGGAGGGGCACGGGGCTACACCTTC. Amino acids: CSARRGGARGYTF.

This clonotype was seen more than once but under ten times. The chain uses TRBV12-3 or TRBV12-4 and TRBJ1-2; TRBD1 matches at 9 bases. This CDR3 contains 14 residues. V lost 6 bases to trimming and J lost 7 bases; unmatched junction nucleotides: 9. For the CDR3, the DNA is TGTGCCAGCAGAACGGACAGGGGCAGGTCTGGCTACACCTTC. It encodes CASRTDRGRSGYTF.